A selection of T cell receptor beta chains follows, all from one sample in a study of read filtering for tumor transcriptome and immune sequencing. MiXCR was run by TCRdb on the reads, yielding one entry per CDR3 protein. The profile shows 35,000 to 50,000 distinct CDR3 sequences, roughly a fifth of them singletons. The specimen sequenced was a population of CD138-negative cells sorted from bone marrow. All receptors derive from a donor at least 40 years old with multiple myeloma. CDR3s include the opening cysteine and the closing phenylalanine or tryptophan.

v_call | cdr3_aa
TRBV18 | CASSPYVTGAYEQYF
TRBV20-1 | CSAKGLARPYEQYF
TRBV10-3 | CAISEWQGRTEAFF
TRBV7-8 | CASSLAETKETQYF
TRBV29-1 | CSVDSVRHSYEQYF
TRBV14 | CASSHGTYGNTIYF
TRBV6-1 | CAVASRRQSYYEQFF
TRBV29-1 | CSVEVRTEAFF
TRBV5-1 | CASSLIEGSSEAFF
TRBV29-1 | CSVEGLAGVGDTQYF
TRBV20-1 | CSASGSSYNEQFF
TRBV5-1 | CASSPAGRGASF
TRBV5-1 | CASSFLLGETQYF
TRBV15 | CATSRGKEPLYNEQFF
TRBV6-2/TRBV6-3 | CASSYSGAGYNEQFF
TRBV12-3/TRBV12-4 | CASSLAGQSHEQFF
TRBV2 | CASRETETYGYTF
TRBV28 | CASSPTEPSYNEQFF
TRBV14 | CASSQSRTGLSYTF
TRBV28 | CVSSSPSTVTETQYF
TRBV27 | CASSLGAGSPGELFF
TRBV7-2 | CASSKDKGPRNEQFF
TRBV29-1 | CSPPGTFEAFF
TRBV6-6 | CASSYLGTPTEAFF
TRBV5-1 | CASSGTATYEQYF
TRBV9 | CASSPRDDTYEQYF
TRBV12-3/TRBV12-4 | CASSLAWGGVTDTQYF
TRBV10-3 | CAIKSARTGVSSPLHF
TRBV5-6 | CASSSIDRGTRNEQFF
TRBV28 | CASSLAGGGTPNEQFF
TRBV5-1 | CASSGTRTLTDTQYF
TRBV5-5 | CASSLTSRDYGYTF
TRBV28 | CASTTVPYNEQFF
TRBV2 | CASSRGGARYEQYF
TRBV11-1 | CASSLSVAGPYEQYF
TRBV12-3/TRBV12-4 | CASRLTGGDNQPQHF
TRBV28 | CASRTGDVGELFF
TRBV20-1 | CSAWGLGGYNEQFF
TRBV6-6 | CASKWGGEGETQCF
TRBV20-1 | CSARGTSGRANYNEQFF
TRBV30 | CAWSRTSGRETQYF
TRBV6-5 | CASSPGTGKYEHYF
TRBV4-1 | CASSQDTTGSNQPQHF
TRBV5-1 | CASRLGLAEYTGELFF
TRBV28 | CASIPGQGINEQFF
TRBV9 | CASSVELRETQYF
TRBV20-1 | CSASSGSSSGNTIYF
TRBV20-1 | CSAQPLPREGWNEQFF
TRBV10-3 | CAIRGLAGDKWNGQSF
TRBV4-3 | CASSQGLAISGELFF
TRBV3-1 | CASSLVAGGLTGELFF
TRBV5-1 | CASSLRESNYGYTF
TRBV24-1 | CATEGQGAGSGSYEQFF
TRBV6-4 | CASSDSRQTGGAPIEQFF
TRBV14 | CASSHHGQGVKNIQYF